The source of this T cell receptor (beta chain) is a study of cytomegalovirus exposure and HLA in healthy donors. Primers for the PCR totalled 60 Vbeta and 13 Jbeta. Profiling relied on immunoSEQ multiplex PCR, and the TCRdb table lists in-frame clones only, not all of them. The table has 180,000 or so clones, roughly 75% seen once. V lost 0 bases, J lost 6 bases, and 11 bases lay in between. The CDR3 runs to 14 residues. Germline V CDR1 and CDR2: LGHNA, YSLEER. Study-wide results and caveats: From TCR beta sequences, most subjects' HLA-A and HLA-B alleles were reportedly predicted accurately.

Concerning this clone: Antigen specificity is unknown.

This rearrangement joins TRBV4-3 to TRBJ1-2; D gene unclear. This TCR came from a woman in her twenties or thirties in good health and CMV-seronegative. The sample was PBMCs. Here the CDR3 reads CASSQEPPGDGYTF. CDR3 nucleotides: TGCGCCAGCAGCCAAGAACCCCCGGGTGATGGCTACACCTTC.